This TCR beta chain originates from a study of T cell responses to AZD1222 COVID-19 vaccine (dated by TCRdb to 2020 to 2023). Concerning the study at large: AZD1222 recipients whose second dose came at about 4 weeks and those whose second dose came at about 12 weeks were combined into one group, since spike-specific TCR depth and breadth did not differ between the two schedules. Trial participants were enrolled into age subgroups of 18-55, 56-69 and 70-plus years, which contained around 150, 29 and 61 TCR-sequenced participants, respectively. A total of just over 230 trial participants underwent TCR sequencing, of whom roughly 210 had received two doses of AZD1222 and approximately 26 had received two doses of the MenACWY control vaccine.

Broader findings and caveats from the paper: After two AZD1222 doses, spike-specific TCR breadth and depth were significantly higher than at day 0 and than in MenACWY recipients. Conclusions about previously exposed vaccinees are limited, since just six AZD1222 recipients were seropositive for SARS-CoV-2 at baseline. Participants were mostly white British, with more females than males. The authors suggested clonal diversity may have been underestimated. Reportedly, almost half of the unique spike-specific TCRs recognized epitopes lying outside the regions that are mutated in the B.1.351 and B.1.1.7 variants. Because no day 14 peak-response samples were available, repertoires were characterized only after the peak T cell response. Vaccine-associated CD4 TCRs spanned the whole spike protein, with dominant responses in regions 160-218 and 743-854. In the small 56-69-year group, the increase in depth fell short of significance, most likely because of low power.

Worth noting for this clone: Its cognate antigen has yet to be identified. No per-base quality is available; no much larger clone lies one base away.

V loses 3 bases, J loses 4 bases, and the germline ends lie 12 bases apart. The CDR3 has 13 amino acids, counting the end cysteine and phenylalanine. Solely the CDR3 DNA is kept, with 39 bases framed from the first base. From the germline V gene (reference sequence), CDR1 is DFQATT and CDR2 is SNEGSKA. The time point label for this specimen denotes: baseline before first vaccination. Vaccinee samples were obtained from the UK trials COV001 and COV002, which included a single-blind randomized controlled phase 2/3 trial of AZD1222 (ChAdOx1 nCoV-19) in healthy adults. For TCRbeta chain sequencing, PBMC samples from trial participants were taken at day 0 and at day 28 after the second dose. The CDR3 regions of human TCRbeta chains were subjected to immunosequencing. On the authors' methods: Repertoire TCRs were checked for matches against a reference library of SARS-CoV-2-specific TCRs that had been generated using the MIRA antigen-specificity platform. Breadth meant the fraction of unique TCRs that were SARS-CoV-2-associated, whereas depth meant the fraction of total T cells that were SARS-CoV-2-associated. Each spike-specific TCR was assigned to its reactive spike region and to a CD4 or CD8 class using the MIRA data. Log10-transformed breadth and depth values were compared by one-way ANOVA with Sidak's multiple comparisons tests. What TCRdb holds here is the immuneACCESS table cut down to in-frame rearrangements. Part of the clones is not present; checked against another copy, under half of the missing clones reflect an unresolved V gene, and the others are unexplained. The DNA was the basis for D and trimming; V, J and clone size are from that table. The table for this sample lists 25,000 to 35,000 clones; about nine tenths of them were counted only once. The top ten clones comprise over 1% of the sample.

The sequence derives from an adult in good health. The chain employs TRBV20-1 and TRBJ1-1, with a tentative D gene TRBD1 over 5 matching bases. The sequences come from peripheral blood, collected on day 0 of AZD1222 vaccination. The nucleotide sequence reads as follows: TGCAGTGCTAGTCTGGGGGTTAGCACTGAAGCTTTCTTT. This sequence encodes CSASLGVSTEAFF.